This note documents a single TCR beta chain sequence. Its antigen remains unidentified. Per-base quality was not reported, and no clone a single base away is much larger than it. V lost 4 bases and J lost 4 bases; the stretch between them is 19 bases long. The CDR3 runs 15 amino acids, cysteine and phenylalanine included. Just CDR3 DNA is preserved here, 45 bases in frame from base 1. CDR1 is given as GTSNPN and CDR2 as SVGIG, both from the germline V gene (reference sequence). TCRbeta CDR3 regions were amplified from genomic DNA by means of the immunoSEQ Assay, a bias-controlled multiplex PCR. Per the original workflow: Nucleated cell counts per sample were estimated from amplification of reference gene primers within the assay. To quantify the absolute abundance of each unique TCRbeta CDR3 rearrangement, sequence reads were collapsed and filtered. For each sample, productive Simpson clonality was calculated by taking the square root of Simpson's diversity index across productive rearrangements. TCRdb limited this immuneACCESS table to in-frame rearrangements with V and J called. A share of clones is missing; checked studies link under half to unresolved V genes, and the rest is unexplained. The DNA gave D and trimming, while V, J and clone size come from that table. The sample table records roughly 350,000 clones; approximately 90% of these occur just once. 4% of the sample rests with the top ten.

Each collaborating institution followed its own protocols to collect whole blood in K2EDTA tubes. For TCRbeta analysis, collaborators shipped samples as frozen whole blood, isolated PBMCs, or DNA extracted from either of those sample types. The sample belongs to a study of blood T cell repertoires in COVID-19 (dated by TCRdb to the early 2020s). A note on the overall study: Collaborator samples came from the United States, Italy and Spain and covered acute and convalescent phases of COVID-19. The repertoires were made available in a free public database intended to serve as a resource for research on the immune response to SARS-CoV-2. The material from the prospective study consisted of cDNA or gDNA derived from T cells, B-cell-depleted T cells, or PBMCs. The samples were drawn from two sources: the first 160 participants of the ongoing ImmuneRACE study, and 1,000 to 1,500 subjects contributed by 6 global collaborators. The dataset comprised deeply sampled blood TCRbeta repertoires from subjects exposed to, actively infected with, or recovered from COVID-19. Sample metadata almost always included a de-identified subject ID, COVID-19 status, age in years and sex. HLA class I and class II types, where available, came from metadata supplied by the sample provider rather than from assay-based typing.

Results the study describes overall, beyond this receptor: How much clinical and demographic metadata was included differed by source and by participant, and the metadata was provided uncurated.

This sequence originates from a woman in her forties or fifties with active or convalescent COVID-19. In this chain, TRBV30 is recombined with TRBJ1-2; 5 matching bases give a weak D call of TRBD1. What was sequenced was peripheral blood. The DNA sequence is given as TGTGCCTGGAATTTCCGAGACAGATCCTTCTATGGCTACACCTTC. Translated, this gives CAWNFRDRSFYGYTF.